This TCR beta chain was sequenced during a study of identical twins (dated by TCRdb to about 2016). About the study as a whole: To test whether fetal clonotypes persist, this study deep-sequenced TCR alpha and beta repertoires from monozygotic twins, from unrelated adults of various ages, and from cord blood. To rule out contamination, the twin experiments were replicated at different times with different library preparation protocols.

What the study reported, not specific to this receptor: Abundant cord blood beta clonotypes had fewer insertions, young adult naive repertoires showed a similar but weaker trend, and memory repertoires showed no such trend. A weaker excess of twin sharing was found in beta out-of-frame sequences because the signal-to-noise ratio was lowered by fewer shared sequences. Zero-insertion analyses could be partly confounded by invariant T cells such as MAIT and iNKT, though diverse VJ usage argued against such confounding for most clonotypes. Out-of-frame TCR alpha sharing in monozygotic twins was systematically underestimated by recombination models, whereas sharing between unrelated individuals was in agreement with the recombination models. Out-of-frame TCR alpha sequences shared between twins showed an excess of low generation-probability sequences compared with coincidental sharing between unrelated individuals. Conclusions relied on cross-sectional statistical analysis, since the same donors could not be followed over many years.

This clonotype was picked up many times. Its antigen is unknown. Qualities for individual bases were not recorded, and no much larger clone is one base off. The CDR3 starts with the cysteine, ends with the phenylalanine, and has 14 residues. The DNA shown is the 42-base CDR3, in frame from base 1. The CDR1 and CDR2 encoded by the germline V gene (reference sequence) are DFQATT and SNEGSKA. From V the trimming removes 3 bases and from J it removes 2 bases, while the gene matches leave 7 bases of the junction unaccounted for. Every donor in the study was a healthy Caucasian. The twin cohort consisted of three pairs of female monozygotic twins, all aged roughly 18 to 30 years. CD4+ and CD8+ T cell populations were isolated with positive isolation kits from Invitrogen. Library generation was performed with 5' RACE. For sequencing, an Illumina HiSeq 2000 was employed. A universal primer binding site was added through template switching, and the final cDNA carried a unique molecular identifier so that TCR cDNA molecules could be counted accurately. Specific primers in the conserved constant-segment region were used to synthesize first-strand cDNA for the TCR alpha and beta chains. To control for contamination, every cDNA library was double barcoded, receiving both a SMART-Mk sample barcode and Illumina barcodes. Two successive PCR steps introduced TruSeq adapter sequences along with Illumina sample barcodes. TCR alpha and beta cDNA libraries were sequenced on the Illumina HiSeq platform with custom primers. The authors' pipeline ran thus. Raw reads were processed with MiGEC to extract unique molecular identifiers, and MiXCR was used to determine CDR3 positions. For each individual, recombination models were inferred using an EM algorithm with the repgenHMM and IGoR tools. Shared clonotypes were analyzed with the tcR package in R, and sharing was normalized by the product of cloneset sizes. Out-of-frame nonproductive sequences were analyzed to study raw recombination free of thymic and clonal selection effects. Clones were called with MiXCR by TCRdb after fastp trimmed the public reads at Q25, and only in-frame beta chains were retained. CDR3 protein duplicates are merged, each entry listing the most common genes and DNA. What appears here as the V and J calls and clone size reflects TCRdb's work, not the paper's. The table for this sample lists roughly 250,000 distinct CDR3 sequences; about 7.5% of them were counted only once. Over 5% of the sample lies in the top ten.

These data are also associated with another study on yellow fever vaccine responses in identical twins. The second study, in turn, reports: According to the authors, the vaccine-induced T cell response in identical twins seemed to be partly convergent and partly specific to each individual. In identical twins, the study followed T cell clones that responded to the vaccine with precision.

This chain is built from TRBV20-1 and TRBJ2-7, with 7 bases in between that match TRBD2. The source is a woman under 30 in good health. Sequenced sample: CD8+ T cells sorted from blood. This receptor has the CDR3 CSASTAGVAYEQYF. The sequenced DNA: TGCAGTGCTAGCACGGCGGGAGTGGCCTACGAGCAGTACTTC.